One sample yielded the 13 T cell receptor beta chains listed below, sequenced in a study of blood T cell repertoires in COVID-19. The method was immunoSEQ multiplex PCR; TCRdb's version includes in-frame clones alone and lacks a portion of them. This sample has around 260,000 clones, with approximately 88% found just once. Sample: peripheral blood. These receptors originate from a woman in her 70s with COVID-19, enrolled during active disease.

The chain recombines TRBV30 with TRBJ2-5; TRBD2 aligns across 7 bases. CDR3 length: 14 residues. Germline assignment: CDR1 GTSNPN and CDR2 SVGIG (reference sequence). J gave up 5 bases and V 4 bases, and 10 bases lay outside the gene matches. The chain's CDR3 is CAWTSGHPGETQYF. The CDR3 nucleotides are TGTGCCTGGACTAGCGGCCACCCGGGGGAGACCCAGTACTTC.

This clone appeared a single time. The chain has TRBV7-2 and TRBJ1-2; 7 bases are a match to TRBD1. V lost 6 bases, J lost 4 bases, and 5 bases stayed unmatched. This CDR3 region has 13 residues. Germline-derived CDR1 and CDR2 are SGHTA and FQGNSA. As DNA, the CDR3 is TGTGCCAGCAGGACAGGGAATAGCTATGGCTACACCTTC. Residues: CASRTGNSYGYTF. Supplemented by reference TRBV7-2 and TRBJ1-2, the full variable domain reads GAGVSQSPSNKVTEKGKDVELRCDPISGHTALYWYRQSLGQGLEFLIYFQGNSAPDKSGLPSDRFSAERTGGSVSTLTIQRTQQEDSAVYLCASRTGNSYGYTFGSGTRLTVV.

This rearrangement joins TRBV27 to TRBJ2-5, with TRBD1 matching 7 bases. The length of the CDR3 is 13 residues. The germline V gene encodes CDR1 MNHEY and CDR2 SMNVEV (reference sequence). V lost 6 bases and J lost 5; bases outside the gene matches: 6. The CDR3 region is CASRYTGVETQYF. The DNA of the CDR3 is TGTGCCAGCAGGTATACAGGGGTGGAGACCCAGTACTTC.

This chain links TRBV5-1 with TRBJ2-1, with 10 bases lining up with TRBD2. This CDR3 region has 15 residues. Germline V CDR1 and CDR2: SGHRS, YFSETQ. Trimming at V came to 2 bases and at J to 6 bases, leaving 5 bases not matched to a gene. The CDR3 DNA follows: TGCGCCAGCAGCTTCGCTCGGACTAGCGGCAATGAGCAGTTCTTC. Amino acid sequence: CASSFARTSGNEQFF.

In its sample, this clone was seen a few times. The J gene is TRBJ1-4, the V gene TRBV2; TRBD1 agrees at 7 bases. The CDR3 runs to 13 residues. The germline gives CDR1 SNHLY, CDR2 FYNNEI. V was pared by 8 bases and J by 8 bases, with 8 bases of the junction left unmatched. The CDR3 loop reads CASSGGDSEKLFF. The CDR3 region has the DNA TGTGCCAGCTCTGGTGGGGACAGCGAAAAACTGTTTTTT.

The rearrangement links TRBV5-4 to TRBJ2-7, with 12 bases matching TRBD2. The CDR3 consists of 14 residues. J gave up 2 bases and V 10 bases, and 7 bases lay outside the gene matches. Per the germline V gene, CDR1 is SGHNT and CDR2 is YYREEE (reference sequence). The DNA of the CDR3 is TGTGCCTCTTCTAGCGGGAGGGCCCCCTACGAGCAGTACTTC. This codes for CASSSGRAPYEQYF.

This clone was picked up a small number of times. This sequence joins TRBV11-2 and TRBJ2-2; 10 positions match TRBD2. Germline assignment: CDR1 SGHAT and CDR2 FQNNGV. The CDR3 totals 17 residues. V trimming: 5 bases; J trimming: 3 bases; junction bases outside the gene matches: 9. The CDR3 DNA follows: TGTGCCAGCAGCGTCCCGCTAGCGGGAGTGTACACCGGGGAGCTGTTTTTT. Amino acids: CASSVPLAGVYTGELFF. Variable domain in full (rest from reference TRBV11-2 and TRBJ2-2): EAGVAQSPRYKIIEKRQSVAFWCNPISGHATLYWYQQILGQGPKLLIQFQNNGVVDDSQLPKDRFSAERLKGVDSTLKIQPAKLEDSAVYLCASSVPLAGVYTGELFFGEGSRLTVL.

The rearrangement uses TRBV7-2 and TRBJ1-5; no clear D gene. CDR3 length: 13 amino acids. Germline CDR1 is SGHTA and CDR2 is FQGNSA. Trimming stripped 5 bases from V and 7 bases from J, with 12 bases between. The DNA of the CDR3 is TGTGCCAGCAGCAGGAACTTCGGGCAGCCCCAGCATTTT. Amino acid sequence: CASSRNFGQPQHF.

V is TRBV10-3 and J is TRBJ1-1; 7 bases are a match to TRBD1. The germline V gene encodes CDR1 ENHRY and CDR2 SYGVKD. The CDR3 has 13 residues. Trimming took 11 bases from V and 8 from J; bases not matched to a gene: 14. The CDR3 DNA sequence: TGTGCCGCAGGACGGGACAGCGATCGGGAAGCTTTCTTT. This translates into CAAGRDSDREAFF.

The CDR3 sequence is CASSLAGDTQYF. CDR3 DNA: TGTGCCAGCAGCTTAGCGGGAGATACGCAGTATTTT. The chain couples TRBV28 to TRBJ2-3, with 7 bases aligning to TRBD2. V dropped 6 bases and J dropped 5; count of bases not matched to a gene: 2. CDR3 size: 12 residues. Germline-derived CDR1 and CDR2 are MDHEN and SYDVKM. Using reference TRBV28 and TRBJ2-3 for the parts outside the CDR3, the full variable domain is DVKVTQSSRYLVKRTGEKVFLECVQDMDHENMFWYRQDPGLGLRLIYFSYDVKMKEKGDIPEGYSVSREKKERFSLILESASTNQTSMYLCASSLAGDTQYFGPGTRLTVL.

This clone was seen a handful of times. The rearrangement joins TRBV9 to TRBJ2-7; TRBD2 matches 11 bases. The V segment lost 2 bases and the J segment 6 bases; nucleotides outside the gene matches: 16. Germline CDR1 reads SGDLS; CDR2 reads YYNGEE. This CDR3 has 18 residues. CDR3 DNA sequence: TGTGCCAGCAGCGTCAGTGGAGACCCACTAGCGGGAGATCCCGAGCAGTACTTC. It translates to CASSVSGDPLAGDPEQYF.

This chain links TRBV3-1 (or the pseudogene TRBV3-2) with TRBJ2-1; 15 bases match TRBD2. CDR1 is LGHDT, CDR2 YNNKEL, per germline (reference sequence). The trim removed 4 bases at V and 9 bases at J, leaving 7 bases unmatched. The CDR3 extends over 16 amino acids. The CDR3 spells CASSLMGLAGGSEQFF. As DNA, the CDR3 is TGTGCCAGCAGCCTCATGGGACTAGCGGGAGGCAGTGAGCAGTTCTTC.

V and J are TRBV13 and TRBJ1-2, with TRBD1 identical over 8 bases. Looked up from germline, CDR1 is PRHDT and CDR2 is FYEKMQ (reference sequence). CDR3 size: 14 residues. V was pared by 7 bases and J by 4 bases, with 8 bases of the junction left unmatched. In DNA form, the CDR3 reads TGTGCCAGCATGCAACAGGGGGTGGGCTATGGCTACACCTTC. Its translation is CASMQQGVGYGYTF.